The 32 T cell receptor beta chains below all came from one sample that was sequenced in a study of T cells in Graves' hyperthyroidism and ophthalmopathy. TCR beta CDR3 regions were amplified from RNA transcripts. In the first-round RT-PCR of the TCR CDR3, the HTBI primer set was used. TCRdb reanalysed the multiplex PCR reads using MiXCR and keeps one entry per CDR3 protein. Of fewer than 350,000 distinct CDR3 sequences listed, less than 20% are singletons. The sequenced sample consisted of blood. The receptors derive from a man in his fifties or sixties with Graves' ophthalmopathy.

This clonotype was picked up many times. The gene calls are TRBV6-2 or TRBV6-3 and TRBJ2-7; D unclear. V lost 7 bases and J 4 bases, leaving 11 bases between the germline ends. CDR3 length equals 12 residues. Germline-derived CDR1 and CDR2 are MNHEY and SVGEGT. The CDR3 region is CASIDTLYEQYF. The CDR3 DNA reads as TGTGCCAGCATAGACACGTTATACGAGCAGTACTTC.

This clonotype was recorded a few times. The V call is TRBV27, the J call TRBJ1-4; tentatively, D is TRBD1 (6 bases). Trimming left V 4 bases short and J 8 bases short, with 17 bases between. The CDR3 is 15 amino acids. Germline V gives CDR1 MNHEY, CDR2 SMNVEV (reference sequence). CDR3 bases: TGTGCCAGCAGTTCCCCCCCAGGGACACCAGAAAAACTGTTTTTT. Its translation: CASSSPPGTPEKLFF.

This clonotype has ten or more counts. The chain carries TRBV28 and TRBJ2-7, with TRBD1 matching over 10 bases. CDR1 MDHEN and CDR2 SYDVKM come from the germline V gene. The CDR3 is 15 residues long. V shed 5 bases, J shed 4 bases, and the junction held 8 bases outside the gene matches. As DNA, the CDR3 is TGTGCCAGCAGTACCCCGGGACAGGGGTTTTACGAGCAGTACTTC. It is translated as CASSTPGQGFYEQYF.

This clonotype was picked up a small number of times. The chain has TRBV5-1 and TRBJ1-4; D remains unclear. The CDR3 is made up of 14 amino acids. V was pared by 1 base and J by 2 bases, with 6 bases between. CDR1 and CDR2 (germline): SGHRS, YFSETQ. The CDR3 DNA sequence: TGCGCCAGCAGCTTGACACAGACTAATGAAAAACTGTTTTTT. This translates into CASSLTQTNEKLFF. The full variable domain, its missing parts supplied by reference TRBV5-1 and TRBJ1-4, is KAGVTQTPRYLIKTRGQQVTLSCSPISGHRSVSWYQQTPGQGLQFLFEYFSETQRNKGNFPGRFSGRQFSNSRSEMNVSTLELGDSALYLCASSLTQTNEKLFFGSGTQLSVL.

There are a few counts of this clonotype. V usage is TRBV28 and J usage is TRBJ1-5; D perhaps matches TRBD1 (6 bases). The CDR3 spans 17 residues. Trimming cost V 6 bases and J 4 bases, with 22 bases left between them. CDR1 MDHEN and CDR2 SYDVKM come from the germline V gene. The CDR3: CASSLWGVGGRNQPQHF. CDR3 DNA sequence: TGTGCCAGCAGCTTGTGGGGGGTTGGGGGGCGGAATCAGCCCCAGCATTTT.

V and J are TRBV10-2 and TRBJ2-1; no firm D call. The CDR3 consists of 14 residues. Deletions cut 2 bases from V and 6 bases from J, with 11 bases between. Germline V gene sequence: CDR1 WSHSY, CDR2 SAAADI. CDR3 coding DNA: TGCGCCAGCAGTGAGAAAACAGTATTCAATGAGCAGTTCTTC. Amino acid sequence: CASSEKTVFNEQFF.

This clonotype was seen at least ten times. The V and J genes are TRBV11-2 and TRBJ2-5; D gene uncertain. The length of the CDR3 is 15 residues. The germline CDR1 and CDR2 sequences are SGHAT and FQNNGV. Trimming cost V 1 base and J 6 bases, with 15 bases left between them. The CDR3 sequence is CASSLGTRTSQTQYF. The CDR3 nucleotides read TGTGCCAGCAGCTTAGGGACGCGAACAAGTCAGACCCAGTACTTC.

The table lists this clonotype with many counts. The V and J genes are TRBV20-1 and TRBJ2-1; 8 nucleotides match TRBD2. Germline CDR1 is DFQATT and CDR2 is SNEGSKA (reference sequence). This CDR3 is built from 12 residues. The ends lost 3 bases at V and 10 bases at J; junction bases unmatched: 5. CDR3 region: CSARGAGGEQFF. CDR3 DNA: TGCAGTGCTAGGGGGGCGGGGGGCGAGCAGTTCTTC.

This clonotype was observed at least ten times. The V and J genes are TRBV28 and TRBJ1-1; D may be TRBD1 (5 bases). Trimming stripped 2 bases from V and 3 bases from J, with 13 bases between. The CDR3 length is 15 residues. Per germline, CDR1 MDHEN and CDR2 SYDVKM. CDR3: CASSLEGIVDTEAFF. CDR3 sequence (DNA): TGTGCCAGCAGTTTAGAGGGGATCGTTGACACTGAAGCTTTCTTT.

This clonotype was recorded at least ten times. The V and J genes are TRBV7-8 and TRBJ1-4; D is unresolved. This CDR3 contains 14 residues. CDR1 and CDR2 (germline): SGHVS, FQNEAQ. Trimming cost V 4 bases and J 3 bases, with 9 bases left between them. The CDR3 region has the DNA TGTGCCAGCAGCTGGGGATTGGCTAATGAAAAACTGTTTTTT. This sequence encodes CASSWGLANEKLFF.

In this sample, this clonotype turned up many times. CDR3 loop: CASSFGRSYNEQFF. In DNA form, the CDR3 reads TGTGCCAGCAGCTTCGGGCGGTCGTACAATGAGCAGTTCTTC. V usage is TRBV7-9 and J usage is TRBJ2-1; D unresolved. This CDR3 is built from 14 residues. V shed 3 bases and J shed 4 bases, with 10 bases lying between them. The germline gives CDR1 SEHNR, CDR2 FQNEAQ (reference sequence).

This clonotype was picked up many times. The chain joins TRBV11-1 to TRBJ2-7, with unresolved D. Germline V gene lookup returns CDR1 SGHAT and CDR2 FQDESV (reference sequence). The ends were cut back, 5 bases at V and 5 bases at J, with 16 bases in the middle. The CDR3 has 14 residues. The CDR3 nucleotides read TGTGCCAGCAGCGCCCCTATCCGGTCGGACGAGCAGTACTTC. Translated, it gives CASSAPIRSDEQYF. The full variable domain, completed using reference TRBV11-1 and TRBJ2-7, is EAEVAQSPRYKITEKSQAVAFWCDPISGHATLYWYRQILGQGPELLVQFQDESVVDDSQLPKDRFSAERLKGVDSTLKIQPAELGDSAMYLCASSAPIRSDEQYFGPGTRLTVT.

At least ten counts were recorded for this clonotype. CDR3 sequence reads: CSERVGRGGEQYF. The CDR3 bases are TGCAGTGAAAGAGTTGGGAGGGGGGGGGAGCAGTACTTC. The gene calls are TRBV20-1 and TRBJ2-7; possibly TRBD2 for D (7 bases). Germline assignment: CDR1 DFQATT and CDR2 SNEGSKA (reference sequence). With 7 bases removed from V and 7 bases from J, the gap between germline ends came to 20 bases. The CDR3 extends over 13 amino acids.

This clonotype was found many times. CDR3 residues: CSVVWQETLGYTF. CDR3 nucleotide sequence: TGCAGCGTTGTCTGGCAGGAAACACTGGGCTACACCTTC. The V call is TRBV29-1, the J call TRBJ1-2; D uncertain. V was shortened by 4 bases and J by 8 bases, with 17 bases between the two germline ends. CDR3 length: 13 residues. From germline, CDR1 is SQVTM and CDR2 ANQGSEA.

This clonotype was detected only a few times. Here the CDR3 reads CAISGGRSSYEQYF. DNA for the CDR3: TGTGCCATCAGTGGCGGAAGGAGCTCCTACGAGCAGTACTTC. The chain joins TRBV10-3 to TRBJ2-7; D is undetermined. Trimming pared 4 bases from V and 0 bases from J, leaving 10 bases between. The CDR3 has 14 residues. Germline CDR1 reads ENHRY; CDR2 reads SYGVKD.

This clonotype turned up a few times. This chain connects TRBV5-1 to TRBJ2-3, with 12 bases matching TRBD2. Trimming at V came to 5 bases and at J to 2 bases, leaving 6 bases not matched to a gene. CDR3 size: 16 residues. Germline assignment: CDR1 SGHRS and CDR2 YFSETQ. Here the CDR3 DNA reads TGCGCCAGCAGTCAGACTAGCGGGAGTGTCACAGATACGCAGTATTTT. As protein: CASSQTSGSVTDTQYF.

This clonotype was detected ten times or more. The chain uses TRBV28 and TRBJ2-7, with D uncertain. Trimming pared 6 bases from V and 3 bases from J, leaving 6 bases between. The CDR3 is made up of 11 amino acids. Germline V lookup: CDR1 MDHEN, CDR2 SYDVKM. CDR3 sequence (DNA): TGTGCCAGCAGAGCGAACTACGAGCAGTACTTC. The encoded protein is CASRANYEQYF.

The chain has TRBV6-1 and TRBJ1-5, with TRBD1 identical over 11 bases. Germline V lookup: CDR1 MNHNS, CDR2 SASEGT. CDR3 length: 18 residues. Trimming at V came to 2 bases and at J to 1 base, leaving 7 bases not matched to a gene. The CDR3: CASSERTGGVMSNQPQHF. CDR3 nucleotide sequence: TGTGCCAGCAGTGAACGGACAGGGGGCGTTATGAGCAATCAGCCCCAGCATTTT.

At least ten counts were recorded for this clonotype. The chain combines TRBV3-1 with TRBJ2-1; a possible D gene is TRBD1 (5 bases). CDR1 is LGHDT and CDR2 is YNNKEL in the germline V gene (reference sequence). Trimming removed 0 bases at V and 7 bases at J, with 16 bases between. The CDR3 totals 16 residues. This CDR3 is CASSQDRLSQGNEQFF. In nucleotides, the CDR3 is TGTGCCAGCAGCCAAGATCGCCTCAGCCAGGGTAATGAGCAGTTCTTC.

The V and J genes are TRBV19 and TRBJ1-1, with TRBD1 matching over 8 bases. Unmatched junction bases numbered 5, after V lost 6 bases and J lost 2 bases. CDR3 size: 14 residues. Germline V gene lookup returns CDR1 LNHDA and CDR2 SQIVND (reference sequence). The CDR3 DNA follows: TGTGCCAGTAGGACGACAGGGGTCAACACTGAAGCTTTCTTT. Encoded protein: CASRTTGVNTEAFF.

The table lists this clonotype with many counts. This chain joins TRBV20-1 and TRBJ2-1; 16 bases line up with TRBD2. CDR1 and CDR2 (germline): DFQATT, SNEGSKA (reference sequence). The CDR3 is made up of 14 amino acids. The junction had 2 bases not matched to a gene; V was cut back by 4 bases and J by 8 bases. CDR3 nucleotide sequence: TGCAGTGCTATGGGACTAGCGGGAGGGGATGAGCAGTTCTTC. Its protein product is CSAMGLAGGDEQFF.

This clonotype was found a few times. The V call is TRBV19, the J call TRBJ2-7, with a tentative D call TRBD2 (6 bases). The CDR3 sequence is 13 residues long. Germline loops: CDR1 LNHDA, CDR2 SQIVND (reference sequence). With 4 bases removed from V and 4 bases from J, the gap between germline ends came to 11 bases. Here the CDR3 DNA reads TGTGCCAGTAGTACCCAGGGAGGTTACGAGCAGTACTTC. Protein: CASSTQGGYEQYF.

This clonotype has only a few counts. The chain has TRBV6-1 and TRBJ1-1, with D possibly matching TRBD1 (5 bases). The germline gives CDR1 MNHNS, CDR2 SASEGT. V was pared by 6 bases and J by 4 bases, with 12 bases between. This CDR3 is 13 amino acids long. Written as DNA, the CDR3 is TGTGCCAGCAGGCCACAGGTGAGCACTGAAGCTTTCTTT. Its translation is CASRPQVSTEAFF.

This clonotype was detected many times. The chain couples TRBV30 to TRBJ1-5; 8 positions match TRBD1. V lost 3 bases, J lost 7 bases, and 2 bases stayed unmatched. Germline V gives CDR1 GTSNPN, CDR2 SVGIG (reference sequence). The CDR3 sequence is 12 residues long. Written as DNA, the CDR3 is TGTGCCTGGAGCCAGGGGGCCCAGCCCCAGCATTTT. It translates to CAWSQGAQPQHF.

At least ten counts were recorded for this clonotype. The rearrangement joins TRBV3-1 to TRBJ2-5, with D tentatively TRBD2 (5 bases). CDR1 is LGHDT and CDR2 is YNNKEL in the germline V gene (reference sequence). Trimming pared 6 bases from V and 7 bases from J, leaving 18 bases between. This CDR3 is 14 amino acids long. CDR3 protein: CASRELAGVGTQYF. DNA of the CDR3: TGTGCCAGCAGAGAGCTAGCTGGCGTTGGGACCCAGTACTTC.

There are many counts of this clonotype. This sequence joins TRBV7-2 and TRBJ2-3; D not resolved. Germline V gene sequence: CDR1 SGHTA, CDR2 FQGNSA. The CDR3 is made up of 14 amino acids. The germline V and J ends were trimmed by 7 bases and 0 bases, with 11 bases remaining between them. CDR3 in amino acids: CASKLGSSTDTQYF. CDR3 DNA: TGTGCCAGCAAGCTGGGGTCTAGCACAGATACGCAGTATTTT.

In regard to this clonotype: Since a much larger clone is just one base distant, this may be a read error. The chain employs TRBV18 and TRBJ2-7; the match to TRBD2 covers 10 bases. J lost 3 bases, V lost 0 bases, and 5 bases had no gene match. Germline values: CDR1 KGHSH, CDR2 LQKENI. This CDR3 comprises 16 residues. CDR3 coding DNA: TGTGCCAGCTCACCACCGGGGACTAGCGCGGACTACGAGCAGTACTTC. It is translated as CASSPPGTSADYEQYF. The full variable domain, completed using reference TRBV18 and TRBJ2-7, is NAGVMQNPRHLVRRRGQEARLRCSPMKGHSHVYWYRQLPEEGLKFMVYLQKENIIDESGMPKERFSAEFPKEGPSILRIQQVVRGDSAAYFCASSPPGTSADYEQYFGPGTRLTVT.

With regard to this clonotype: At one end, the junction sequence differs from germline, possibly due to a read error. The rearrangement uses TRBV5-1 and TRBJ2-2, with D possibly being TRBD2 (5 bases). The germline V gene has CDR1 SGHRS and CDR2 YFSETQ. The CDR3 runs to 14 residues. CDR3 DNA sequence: TGTGCCAGCAGTTTAGCGACCAACACCGGGGAGCTGTTTTTT. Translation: CASSLATNTGELFF.

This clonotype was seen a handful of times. CDR3 amino acids: CASSVRPGQGEQFF. Written as DNA, the CDR3 is TGTGCCAGCAGTGTACGCCCGGGACAGGGCGAGCAGTTCTTC. V gene TRBV6-1 combines with J gene TRBJ2-1, with 9 bases fitting TRBD1. Germline values: CDR1 MNHNS, CDR2 SASEGT. CDR3 length: 14 residues. J gave up 10 bases and V 4 bases, and 8 bases lay outside the gene matches.

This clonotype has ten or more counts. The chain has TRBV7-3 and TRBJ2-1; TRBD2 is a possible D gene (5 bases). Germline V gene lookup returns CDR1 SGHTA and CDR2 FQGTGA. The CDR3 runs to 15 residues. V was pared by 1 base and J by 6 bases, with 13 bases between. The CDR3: CASSLNGLAGNEQFF. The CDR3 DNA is TGTGCCAGCAGCTTAAACGGGCTAGCCGGCAATGAGCAGTTCTTC.

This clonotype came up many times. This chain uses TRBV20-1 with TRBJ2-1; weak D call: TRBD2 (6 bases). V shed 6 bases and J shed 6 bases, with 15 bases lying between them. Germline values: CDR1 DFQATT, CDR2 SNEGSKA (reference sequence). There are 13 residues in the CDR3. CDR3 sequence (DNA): TGCAGTGCCCTCGTGGCTAGCGCCAATGAGCAGTTCTTC. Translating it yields CSALVASANEQFF.

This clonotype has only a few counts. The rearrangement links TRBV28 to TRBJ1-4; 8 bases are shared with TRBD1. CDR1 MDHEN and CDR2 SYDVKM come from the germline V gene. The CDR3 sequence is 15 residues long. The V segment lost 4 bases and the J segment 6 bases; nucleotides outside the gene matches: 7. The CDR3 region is CASSYETRGHEKLFF. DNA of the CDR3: TGTGCCAGCAGTTATGAAACCAGGGGGCATGAAAAACTGTTTTTT.